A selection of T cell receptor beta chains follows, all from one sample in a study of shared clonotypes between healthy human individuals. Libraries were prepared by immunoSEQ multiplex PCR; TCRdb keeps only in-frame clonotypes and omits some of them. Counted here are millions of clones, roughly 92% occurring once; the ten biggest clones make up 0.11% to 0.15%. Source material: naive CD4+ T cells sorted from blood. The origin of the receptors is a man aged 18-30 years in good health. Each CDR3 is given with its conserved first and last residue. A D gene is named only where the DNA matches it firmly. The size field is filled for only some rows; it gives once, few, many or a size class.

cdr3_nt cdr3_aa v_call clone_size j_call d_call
TGTGCCGTAATCCGGTCAGGGACCCAGCCCCAGCATTTT CAVIRSGTQPQHF TRBV28 . TRBJ1-5 .
TGTGCCTGGAGTACTCCGGGGAAGGGGGAGGACGAGCAGTACTTC CAWSTPGKGEDEQYF TRBV30 . TRBJ2-7 .
TGTGCCAGCAGCTTGGGGGTCCAAGAGACCCAGTACTTC CASSLGVQETQYF TRBV5-5 . TRBJ2-5 .
TGTGCCAGCAGTTGGAGGAGAAATCAGCCCCAGCATTTT CASSWRRNQPQHF TRBV6-5 . TRBJ1-5 .
TGTGCCAGCAGCCAAGATGTAAAAGGGGGTTTCTATAATTCACCCCTCCACTTT CASSQDVKGGFYNSPLHF TRBV14 . TRBJ1-6 .
TGTGCCTGGAGTGGGGGTTTACAAGAGACCCAGTACTTC CAWSGGLQETQYF TRBV30 . TRBJ2-5 .
TGTGCCTGGGACAGTTACTCCTACAATGAGCAGTTCTTC CAWDSYSYNEQFF TRBV30 . TRBJ2-1 .
TGTGCCAGCAGCCCGCCTGGGGTTGGCACTGAAGCTTTCTTT CASSPPGVGTEAFF TRBV5-4 . TRBJ1-1 .
TGCGCCAGCAGCGTATTGGGGGGGCCTCAAGAGACCCAGTACTTC CASSVLGGPQETQYF TRBV5-1 . TRBJ2-5 .
TGTGCCTGGGCCGACCGCAACTATGGCTACACCTTC CAWADRNYGYTF TRBV30 . TRBJ1-2 .
TGTGCCAGCTTGGGACAGGGGAACACCGGGGAGCTGTTTTTT CASLGQGNTGELFF TRBV18 . TRBJ2-2 TRBD1
TGTGCCAGCAGCCCAGGGTTCTATGGCTACACCTTC CASSPGFYGYTF TRBV28 . TRBJ1-2 .
TGTGCCAGCAGCTGGGGGGGGACATCCAGCCCAGATACGCAGTATTTT CASSWGGTSSPDTQYF TRBV5-4 . TRBJ2-3 .
TGTGCCAGCAGCTTGTGGCCTCAAAACCACGAGCAGTACTTC CASSLWPQNHEQYF TRBV28 . TRBJ2-7 .
TGTGCCAGCAACTCTAAGCAGGGGGCCGGTGAAAAACTGTTTTTT CASNSKQGAGEKLFF TRBV28 . TRBJ1-4 TRBD1
TGTGCCATCAGTGGAAGGCATACCGGGGAGCTGTTTTTT CAISGRHTGELFF TRBV10-3 . TRBJ2-2 .
TGTGCCAGCAGTGACTCGAGAAGTGAGGGCTGGGGGCAAGAGACCCAGTACTTC CASSDSRSEGWGQETQYF TRBV6-4 . TRBJ2-5 .
TGTGCCAGCAGCTTGAAGGGGGCGACGAGGAGTGCTGAAAAACTGTTTTTT CASSLKGATRSAEKLFF TRBV7-8 once TRBJ1-4 TRBD1
TGTGCCAGCAGCTTAAGTGGAGTGAGGACACCCCGTTCCTATGGCTACACCTTC CASSLSGVRTPRSYGYTF TRBV7-2 . TRBJ1-2 .
TGTGCCAGCAGCTTGACAGGGGGACCCTACAATGAGCAGTTCTTC CASSLTGGPYNEQFF TRBV7-9 . TRBJ2-1 TRBD1
TGTGCCAGCAGCCGGGGGGAATCAAAAAACATTCAGTACTTC CASSRGESKNIQYF TRBV6-5 . TRBJ2-4 TRBD2
TGTGCCAGCAGCTTGGCCCGGGGGCGTAGCAATCAGCCCCAGCATTTT CASSLARGRSNQPQHF TRBV5-6 . TRBJ1-5 .
TGTGCCAGCAGTCCGGGGACACTAATAGGGGGGGATACGCAGTATTTT CASSPGTLIGGDTQYF TRBV28 . TRBJ2-3 .
TGTGCCAGCAGCCGTGGGGACCTTTCTGGGGCCAACGTCCTGACTTTC CASSRGDLSGANVLTF TRBV5-4 . TRBJ2-6 .
TGTGCCAGCAAGAGCATCGGGGAGCCAAATCAGCCCCAGCATTTT CASKSIGEPNQPQHF TRBV2 few TRBJ1-5 .
TGTGCCAGCAGTGCTAGCGGGCGTTACCAAGAGACCCAGTACTTC CASSASGRYQETQYF TRBV2 once TRBJ2-5 TRBD2
TGTGCCAGCACCTCGACAGGCAGCTACGAGCAGTACTTC CASTSTGSYEQYF TRBV6-5 . TRBJ2-7 .
TGTGCCAGCAGCCCCGGGGGTGGTGTCGGGGGGTTTGATACGCAGTATTTT CASSPGGGVGGFDTQYF TRBV9 once TRBJ2-3 TRBD2
TGTGCCAGCAGCCCCGACAGGGTAGGAGAGCAGTACTTC CASSPDRVGEQYF TRBV5-4 . TRBJ2-7 TRBD1
TGTGCCAGTAGTGATAGGACCGGGAATAACTATGGCTACACCTTC CASSDRTGNNYGYTF TRBV19 once TRBJ1-2 .
TGTGCCAGCTCAGTCATTACAGGAGGGGTGGATACGCAGTATTTT CASSVITGGVDTQYF TRBV18 . TRBJ2-3 .
TGTGCCAGCAGCTTAGCACAAAACTATGGCTACACCTTC CASSLAQNYGYTF TRBV7-9 . TRBJ1-2 .
TGTGCCAGCATTCGGGACAGGGATGCCTACGAGCAGTACTTC CASIRDRDAYEQYF TRBV2 . TRBJ2-7 TRBD1
TGTGCCTGGAGTTCACAGGTCTATGGCTACACCTTC CAWSSQVYGYTF TRBV30 . TRBJ1-2 .
TGTGCCAGCAGTATTTCCCGTGGCGGCCACGAGCAGTACTTC CASSISRGGHEQYF TRBV6-5 . TRBJ2-7 .
TGTGCCAGCTCACCAAAAGGCGGGCTCGGGAAAGAGACCCAGTACTTC CASSPKGGLGKETQYF TRBV18 . TRBJ2-5 .
TGTGCCAGCAGCTTAATCGGCGGGGGGGCGAGAGATACGCAGTATTTT CASSLIGGGARDTQYF TRBV7-9 . TRBJ2-3 TRBD2
TGCGCCAGCACAGATCCGGGACAGGGATACAATGAGCAGTTCTTC CASTDPGQGYNEQFF TRBV5-1 . TRBJ2-1 TRBD1
TGTGCCAGTAGTACCTGGGGTTCCACTGGAAACACCATATATTTT CASSTWGSTGNTIYF TRBV19 . TRBJ1-3 .
TGTGCCAGCAGCTATTCTAGACAGGGATCCACCGGGGAGCTGTTTTTT CASSYSRQGSTGELFF TRBV9 . TRBJ2-2 TRBD1
TGTGCCAGCAGCTTATCCCCGGACAGGGGGCTCTATGGCTACACCTTC CASSLSPDRGLYGYTF TRBV5-6 . TRBJ1-2 TRBD1
TGTGCCAGCAGTTACTCGGGGGTTATGAACACTGAAGCTTTCTTT CASSYSGVMNTEAFF TRBV6-5 once TRBJ1-1 .
TGCGCCAGTCTGACAGGGGGCGCTGGTAACAATGAGCAGTTCTTC CASLTGGAGNNEQFF TRBV5-1 . TRBJ2-1 TRBD1
TGTGCTAGTGGTTTGCTAGTTACAGGGGGCATCTTCAGGAACACTGAAGCTTTCTTT CASGLLVTGGIFRNTEAFF TRBV12-5 . TRBJ1-1 TRBD1
TGTGCCAGCAGCTTCGTATCTTGGGGGGGCTCCTACGAGCAGTACTTC CASSFVSWGGSYEQYF TRBV7-2 . TRBJ2-7 TRBD2
TGCGCCAGCAGCCAAGTCTGGACAGGGGCGGACGAGCAGTACTTC CASSQVWTGADEQYF TRBV4-1 . TRBJ2-7 TRBD1
TGTGCCAGCTCTTATTCGACAATCAATGAGCAGTTCTTC CASSYSTINEQFF TRBV2 . TRBJ2-1 .
TGTGCCAGCAGCCCCGGGGGGTTTAATTCACCCCTCCACTTT CASSPGGFNSPLHF TRBV2 . TRBJ1-6 .
TGTGCCGGCAGCTCGCTCCGGGAGACCCAGTACTTC CAGSSLRETQYF TRBV11-2 once TRBJ2-5 .
TGTGCCAGTAGACTAGCGGGGGGGAGTGAGCAGTTCTTC CASRLAGGSEQFF TRBV6-1 once TRBJ2-1 TRBD2
TGCGCCAGCAGCCAAGGGGTAGGGAGGTACACTGAAGCTTTCTTT CASSQGVGRYTEAFF TRBV4-1 . TRBJ1-1 .
TGTGCCTGGAGTGAGTTGGGCAGAGATAATTCACCCCTCCACTTT CAWSELGRDNSPLHF TRBV30 . TRBJ1-6 .
TGTGCCAGCAGTGAAGGTCTAGGGGCCGGCTACACCTTC CASSEGLGAGYTF TRBV2 . TRBJ1-2 .
TGTGCCAGCAGCTTAGTTTCAGGGGCAGTTCATCACGAGCAGTACTTC CASSLVSGAVHHEQYF TRBV7-9 . TRBJ2-7 .
TGTGCCAGGGGGGAAGCGGGAGTCCCAGATACGCAGTATTTT CARGEAGVPDTQYF TRBV19 once TRBJ2-3 TRBD2
TGTGCCAGTGGGGGGACTTCTAGCACAGATACGCAGTATTTT CASGGTSSTDTQYF TRBV2 . TRBJ2-3 .